This T cell receptor (beta chain) was sequenced for a study of graft-versus-host responses after intestinal transplantation. Whole-study results and caveats: GvH clones detected in recipient marrow included some appearing first in ileum or blood.

Assay: immunoSEQ multiplex PCR; the TCRdb copy retains only in-frame clones and omits some. The sample gives just over 20,000 clones, roughly 89% of which show up once; under 6.5% is in the top ten. Germline V lookup: CDR1 SGHTA, CDR2 FQGNSA. The length of the CDR3 is 15 residues. Trimming stripped 2 bases from V and 4 bases from J, with 12 bases between. This clone was seen just once. Its target is unknown. Sample: PBMCs, taken roughly ten weeks after intestinal transplantation. The J gene is TRBJ2-1, the V gene TRBV7-2; D is unresolved. The TCR was taken from a human patient who received an intestinal transplant, so some T cells may come from the graft donor. CDR3 in DNA: TGTGCCAGCAGCTTAATAGGTACTTCTTACAATGAGCAGTTCTTC. Its translation is CASSLIGTSYNEQFF. Together with reference TRBV7-2 and TRBJ2-1, the CDR3 gives the full variable domain: GAGVSQSPSNKVTEKGKDVELRCDPISGHTALYWYRQSLGQGLEFLIYFQGNSAPDKSGLPSDRFSAERTGGSVSTLTIQRTQQEDSAVYLCASSLIGTSYNEQFFGPGTRLTVL.